The 2 T cell receptor beta chains listed next were all sequenced from one sample in a study of CD8 T cells in ankylosing spondylitis (TCRdb year 2017). Library preparation used 5' RACE. Instrument on record: Illumina HiSeq 2500. Clones were called with MiXCR by TCRdb after fastp trimmed the public reads at Q25, and only in-frame beta chains were retained. For every CDR3 protein sequence, its rows merge into one entry that carries the most common genes and DNA. In this sample the table shows around 300,000 distinct CDR3 sequences, under 14% of which occur a single time. Roughly 9% of the sample is held by the ten biggest clonotypes. Sequencing was done on a sample of blood, either unsorted or a sorted T cell fraction (not recorded which). Receptors originate from a female donor with ankylosing spondylitis or in good health (not recorded which).

This clonotype was detected many times. The chain links TRBV5-5 to TRBJ1-5; possibly TRBD1 for D (6 bases). Germline V gives CDR1 SGHKS, CDR2 YYEKEE (reference sequence). The germline V and J ends were trimmed by 1 base and 0 bases, with 11 bases remaining between them. This CDR3 is built from 16 residues. The CDR3 nucleotides are TGTGCCAGCAGCTTGCTAGGGGGGGATAGCAATCAGCCCCAGCATTTT. It yields the protein CASSLLGGDSNQPQHF.

The V and J genes are TRBV5-5 and TRBJ2-1, with D unclear. Germline CDR1 is SGHKS and CDR2 is YYEKEE (reference sequence). V was trimmed by 1 base and J by 0 bases, leaving 11 bases between them. This CDR3 is built from 16 residues. For the CDR3, the DNA is TGTGCCAGCAGCTTGTCCGGCGCGAGCTCCTACAATGAGCAGTTCTTC. The encoded protein is CASSLSGASSYNEQFF.